A selection of T cell receptor beta chains follows, all from one sample in a study of cytomegalovirus exposure and HLA in healthy donors. The protocol was immunoSEQ multiplex PCR, while the TCRdb copy is restricted to in-frame clones and leaves out a portion. The sample has around 160,000 clones, 70% to 90% seen once; the top ten hold approximately 3%. Sequenced sample: PBMCs. The receptors shown here come from a man aged 18 to 30 in good health and CMV-seronegative. The CDR3 runs from the conserved cysteine through the conserved F or W. A D gene is named only where the DNA matches it firmly. Rows give clone size only sometimes, using once, few, many, or a class for an expanded clone.

D	V	J	size	CDR3	DNA
.	TRBV18	TRBJ1-6	.	CASSLQDGYNSPLHF	TGTGCCAGCTCACTACAGGACGGATATAATTCACCCCTCCACTTT
.	TRBV11-2	TRBJ1-1	.	CASSYTPGSTEAFF	TGTGCCAGCAGCTACACGCCGGGTTCCACTGAAGCTTTCTTT
TRBD1	TRBV4-1	TRBJ1-1	once	CASSSGTGSRNTEAFF	TGCGCCAGCAGCTCCGGGACAGGCTCACGAAACACTGAAGCTTTCTTT
.	TRBV4-2	TRBJ1-1	.	CASSQGQGGIGGIVTEAFF	TGTGCCAGCAGCCAAGGCCAGGGAGGAATCGGTGGGATAGTCACTGAAGCTTTCTTT
TRBD2	TRBV30	TRBJ2-4	once	CAWSGLAGDLMNIQYF	TGTGCCTGGAGTGGACTAGCGGGGGACTTAATGAACATTCAGTACTTC
TRBD1	TRBV5-1	TRBJ1-3	.	CASSWTGDGSGNTIYF	TGCGCCAGCAGCTGGACAGGGGATGGCTCGGGAAACACCATATATTTT
.	TRBV7-9	TRBJ2-1	.	CASSVLGSSDEQFF	TGTGCCAGCAGCGTACTCGGGAGTAGCGATGAGCAGTTCTTC
TRBD1	TRBV29-1	TRBJ1-1	.	CSVPFRGPSEAFF	TGCAGCGTCCCGTTTAGGGGGCCGTCTGAAGCTTTCTTT
.	TRBV15	TRBJ2-7	.	CATSRTRVPNYEQYF	TGTGCCACCAGCAGGACTAGAGTCCCCAACTACGAGCAGTACTTC
.	TRBV28	TRBJ1-2	.	CASRQIEGAAGGYTF	TGTGCCAGCAGGCAAATTGAAGGGGCTGCGGGAGGCTACACCTTC
TRBD2	TRBV28	TRBJ2-2	.	CASSSLAETFTGELFF	TGTGCCAGCAGCTCTCTAGCGGAGACTTTCACCGGGGAGCTGTTTTTT
.	TRBV19	TRBJ2-3	.	CASTGGSTDTQYF	TGTGCCAGTACTGGCGGGAGCACAGATACGCAGTATTTT
TRBD1	TRBV6-5	TRBJ1-1	.	CASSYPPTGMNTEAFF	TGTGCCAGCAGTTACCCACCGACAGGGATGAACACTGAAGCTTTCTTT
.	TRBV7-9	TRBJ1-1	medium-sized	CASSFSTNTEAFF	TGTGCCAGCAGCTTTAGTACGAACACTGAAGCTTTCTTT
TRBD1	TRBV10-3	TRBJ1-5	.	CAIATGTGVNQPQHF	TGTGCCATCGCAACCGGGACAGGGGTCAATCAGCCCCAGCATTTT
.	TRBV6-1	TRBJ2-1	.	CASTGTRVGQFF	TGTGCCAGCACGGGCACGAGGGTTGGGCAGTTCTTC
.	TRBV5-4	TRBJ1-4	.	CASSKMGGNEKLFF	TGTGCCAGCAGCAAGATGGGGGGGAATGAAAAACTGTTTTTT
.	TRBV7-9	TRBJ1-3	once	CASSLRRGNTIYF	TGTGCCAGCAGCTTAAGGAGAGGAAACACCATATATTTT
TRBD2	TRBV11-2	TRBJ2-1	.	CASRVLAGHNEQFF	TGTGCCAGCAGAGTTCTAGCGGGGCACAATGAGCAGTTCTTC
TRBD1	TRBV19	TRBJ1-5	.	CASSPIGDSNSNQPQHF	TGTGCCAGTAGCCCGATCGGGGACAGTAATAGCAATCAGCCCCAGCATTTT
TRBD2	TRBV5-6	TRBJ2-3	.	CASSLRGLATDTQYF	TGTGCCAGCAGCTTGAGGGGACTAGCCACAGATACGCAGTATTTT
TRBD1	TRBV6-5	TRBJ2-1	.	CASSPLGQGNNEQFF	TGTGCCAGCAGCCCCCTAGGACAGGGAAACAATGAGCAGTTCTTC
TRBD1	TRBV28	TRBJ1-4	once	CASRTDREVEKLFF	TGTGCCAGCAGAACAGACAGGGAGGTCGAAAAACTGTTTTTT
TRBD2	TRBV19	TRBJ2-3	.	CASSIIRLAGLATDTQYF	TGTGCCAGTAGTATAATCCGACTAGCGGGACTAGCCACAGATACGCAGTATTTT
TRBD2	TRBV7-7	TRBJ2-7	few	CASSPREGTYEQYF	TGTGCTAGCAGCCCACGGGAGGGAACCTACGAGCAGTACTTC
.	TRBV11-2	TRBJ1-2	.	CASSLGAGVESGYTF	TGTGCCAGCAGCTTAGGAGCAGGGGTAGAGAGTGGCTACACCTTC
.	TRBV6-1	TRBJ2-7	.	CASSEAVPYEQYF	TGTGCCAGCAGTGAAGCCGTTCCCTACGAGCAGTACTTC
TRBD2	TRBV27	TRBJ2-1	.	CASSLRTSGRGNEQFF	TGTGCCAGCAGTTTAAGGACTAGCGGGAGGGGGAATGAGCAGTTCTTC
TRBD2	TRBV6-5	TRBJ2-1	.	CASSYLAGGPGEQFF	TGTGCCAGCAGTTACTTGGCGGGGGGGCCAGGAGAGCAGTTCTTC
.	TRBV4-1	TRBJ2-3	.	CASSRYGEGTDTQYF	TGCGCCAGCAGCCGGTACGGGGAAGGCACAGATACGCAGTATTTT
.	TRBV18	TRBJ2-7	once	CASSLDSYEQYF	TGTGCCAGCTCCCTGGACAGTTACGAGCAGTACTTC
TRBD1	TRBV19	TRBJ2-2	.	CASSIFGTGAGELFF	TGTGCCAGTAGTATTTTTGGGACAGGGGCCGGGGAGCTGTTTTTT
TRBD2	TRBV9	TRBJ2-2	once	CASSVSLAANTGELFF	TGTGCCAGCAGCGTAAGCCTAGCGGCGAACACCGGGGAGCTGTTTTTT
TRBD2	TRBV9	TRBJ2-3	.	CASSLSLASSTDTQYF	TGTGCCAGCAGTCTTTCACTAGCGTCCAGCACAGATACGCAGTATTTT
.	TRBV6-5	TRBJ2-1	once	CASSSELALTDEQFF	TGTGCCAGCAGTTCGGAGCTAGCGCTCACGGATGAGCAGTTCTTC
.	TRBV28	TRBJ2-6	.	CASSSLQGTGANVLTF	TGTGCCAGCAGTTCGTTACAGGGTACGGGGGCCAACGTCCTGACTTTC
.	TRBV6-5	TRBJ1-1	.	CASSYSKGATEAFF	TGTGCCAGCAGTTACTCTAAAGGGGCAACTGAAGCTTTCTTT
TRBD2	TRBV4-1	TRBJ2-3	.	CASSRSAGGRTDTQYF	TGCGCCAGCAGCCGAAGTGCGGGGGGAAGGACAGATACGCAGTATTTT
.	TRBV28	TRBJ2-7	.	CASSFGSGQYF	TGTGCCAGCAGTTTCGGGAGCGGGCAGTACTTC
.	TRBV5-1	TRBJ1-5	.	CASSSSPGNQPQHF	TGCGCCAGCAGCTCGAGTCCGGGGAATCAGCCCCAGCATTTT
TRBD1	TRBV28	TRBJ1-5	.	CASLKRQGDQPQHF	TGTGCCAGCCTTAAACGCCAGGGGGATCAGCCCCAGCATTTT
.	TRBV15	TRBJ2-3	.	CATSRDNGGHTDTQYF	TGTGCCACCAGCAGAGATAACGGAGGGCACACAGATACGCAGTATTTT
.	TRBV28	TRBJ1-5	.	CASRPAARGNQPQHF	TGTGCCAGCAGACCAGCCGCCAGGGGAAATCAGCCCCAGCATTTT
.	TRBV28	TRBJ1-5	.	CASSLQARALYSNQPQHF	TGTGCCAGCAGTTTACAAGCCAGGGCCCTCTATAGCAATCAGCCCCAGCATTTT
.	TRBV11-2	TRBJ2-2	.	CASSLALQGSNTGELFF	TGTGCCAGCAGCTTAGCCCTACAGGGATCGAACACCGGGGAGCTGTTTTTT
.	TRBV7-2	TRBJ2-7	.	CASSLARTAAYEQYF	TGTGCCAGCAGCTTAGCGAGGACAGCGGCCTACGAGCAGTACTTC
TRBD2	TRBV30	TRBJ2-5	.	CAHVAGGRETQYF	TGTGCCCATGTAGCGGGGGGGCGGGAGACCCAGTACTTC
.	TRBV5-1	TRBJ1-1	.	CASSFNGVTEAFF	TGCGCCAGCAGCTTCAACGGGGTTACTGAAGCTTTCTTT
.	TRBV27	TRBJ1-1	.	CASPHGDTEAFF	TGTGCCAGTCCTCACGGTGACACTGAAGCTTTCTTT
TRBD1	TRBV18	TRBJ2-1	.	CASSPRGNNEQFF	TGTGCCAGCTCACCCAGGGGGAACAATGAGCAGTTCTTC
TRBD2	TRBV6-5	TRBJ2-7	.	CASFGERGYYEQYF	TGTGCCAGTTTTGGGGAGCGGGGCTACTACGAGCAGTACTTC
.	TRBV7-2	TRBJ1-3	.	CASSVQRDSGNTIYF	TGTGCCAGCAGCGTCCAGCGGGACTCTGGAAACACCATATATTTT